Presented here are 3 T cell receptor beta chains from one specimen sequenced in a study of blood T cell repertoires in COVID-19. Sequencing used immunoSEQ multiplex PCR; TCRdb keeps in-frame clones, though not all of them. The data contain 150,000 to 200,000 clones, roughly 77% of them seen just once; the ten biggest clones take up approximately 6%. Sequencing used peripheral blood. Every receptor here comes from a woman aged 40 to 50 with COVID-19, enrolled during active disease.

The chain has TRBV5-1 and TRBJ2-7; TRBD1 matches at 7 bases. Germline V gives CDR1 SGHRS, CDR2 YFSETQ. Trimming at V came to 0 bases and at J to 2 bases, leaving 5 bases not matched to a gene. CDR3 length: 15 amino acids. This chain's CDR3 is CASSLGQGTAYEQYF. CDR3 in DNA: TGCGCCAGCAGCTTGGGACAGGGTACAGCCTACGAGCAGTACTTC.

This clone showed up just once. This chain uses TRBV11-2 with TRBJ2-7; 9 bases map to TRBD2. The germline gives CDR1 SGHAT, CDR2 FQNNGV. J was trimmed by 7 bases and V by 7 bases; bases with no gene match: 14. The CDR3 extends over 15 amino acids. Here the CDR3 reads CASTTDPRGGAEQYF. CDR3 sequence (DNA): TGTGCCAGCACCACTGACCCGCGGGGGGGGGCGGAGCAGTACTTC.

The CDR3 nucleotides read TGTGCCAGCTCACCGGGACTAGGCGATGAGCAGTTCTTC. Its protein is CASSPGLGDEQFF. J is TRBJ2-1 and V is TRBV18, with TRBD2 identical over 8 bases. V trimming: 3 bases; J trimming: 8 bases; junction bases outside the gene matches: 3. CDR1 and CDR2 from the germline V gene are KGHSH and LQKENI. The CDR3 runs to 13 residues.